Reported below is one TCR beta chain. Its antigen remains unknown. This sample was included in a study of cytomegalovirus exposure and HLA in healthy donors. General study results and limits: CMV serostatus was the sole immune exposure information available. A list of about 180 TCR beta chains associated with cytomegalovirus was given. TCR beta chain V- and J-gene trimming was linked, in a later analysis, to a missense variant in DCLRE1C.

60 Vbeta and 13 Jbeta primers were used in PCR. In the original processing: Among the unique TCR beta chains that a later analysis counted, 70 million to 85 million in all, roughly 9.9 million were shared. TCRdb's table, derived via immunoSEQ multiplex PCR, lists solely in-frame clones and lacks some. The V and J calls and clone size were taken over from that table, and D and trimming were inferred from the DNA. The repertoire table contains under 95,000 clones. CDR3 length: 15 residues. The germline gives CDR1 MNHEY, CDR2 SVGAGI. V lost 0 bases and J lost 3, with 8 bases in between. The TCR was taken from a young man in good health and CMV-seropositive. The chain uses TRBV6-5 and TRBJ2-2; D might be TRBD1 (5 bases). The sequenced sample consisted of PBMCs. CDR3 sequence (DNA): TGTGCCAGCAGTTACTCCCCAGGGTACACCGGGGAGCTGTTTTTT. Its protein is CASSYSPGYTGELFF.